This TCR beta chain was captured in a study of blood T cell repertoires in COVID-19. Germline V lookup: CDR1 WNHNN, CDR2 SYGVQD (reference sequence). V shed 1 base, J shed 4 bases, and the junction held 8 bases outside the gene matches. The CDR3 totals 18 residues. The table came from immunoSEQ multiplex PCR; TCRdb's copy has only in-frame clones and leaves some out. The repertoire holds 57,000 or so clones, with over 80% as singletons. The receptor was derived from a man in his 70s with acute or convalescent COVID-19. Sequencing input: peripheral blood. The chain joins TRBV10-1 to TRBJ2-1; 12 bases align to TRBD2. In nucleotides, the CDR3 is TGCGCCAGCAGTGAGTGGCTAGCGGGGGGGCCAGGATACAATGAGCAGTTCTTC. As protein: CASSEWLAGGPGYNEQFF.